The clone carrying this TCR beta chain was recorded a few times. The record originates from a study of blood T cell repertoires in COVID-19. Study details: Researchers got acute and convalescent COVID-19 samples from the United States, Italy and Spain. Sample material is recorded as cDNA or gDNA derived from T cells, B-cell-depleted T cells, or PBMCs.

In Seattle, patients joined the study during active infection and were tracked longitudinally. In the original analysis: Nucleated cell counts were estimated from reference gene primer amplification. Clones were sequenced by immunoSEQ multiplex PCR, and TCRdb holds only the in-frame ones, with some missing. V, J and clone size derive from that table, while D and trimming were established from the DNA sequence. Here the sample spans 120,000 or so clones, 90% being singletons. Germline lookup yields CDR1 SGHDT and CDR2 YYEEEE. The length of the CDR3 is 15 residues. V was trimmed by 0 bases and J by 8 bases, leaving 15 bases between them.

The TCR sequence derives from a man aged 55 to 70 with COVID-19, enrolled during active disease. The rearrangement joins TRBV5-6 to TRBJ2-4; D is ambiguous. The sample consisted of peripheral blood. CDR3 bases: TGTGCCAGCAGCTTGGCCCCTGCAGACGAGGACATTCAGTACTTC. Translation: CASSLAPADEDIQYF.